This TCR beta chain was obtained from a study of T cell responses to AZD1222 COVID-19 vaccine. Study-wide findings and caveats: CD4 TCRs covered the whole spike, strongest at regions 160-218 and 743-854.

Per the germline V gene, CDR1 is LNHDA and CDR2 is SQIVND (reference sequence). Trimming took 6 bases from V and 8 from J; bases not matched to a gene: 17. This CDR3 has 17 residues. Assay used: immunoSEQ multiplex PCR; TCRdb lists only in-frame clones, some missing. The sample holds approximately 99,000 clones, approximately 89% seen once. As to this clone: What it binds is not known.

This chain joins TRBV19 and TRBJ2-3; 10 nucleotides line up with TRBD1. The receptor comes from an adult in good health. The starting material was peripheral blood, obtained on day 0 of MenACWY control vaccination. The CDR3 DNA follows: TGTGCCAGTAGGAATATTCCGGGACAGGGGACCGCCGGTACGCAGTATTTT. This codes for CASRNIPGQGTAGTQYF.